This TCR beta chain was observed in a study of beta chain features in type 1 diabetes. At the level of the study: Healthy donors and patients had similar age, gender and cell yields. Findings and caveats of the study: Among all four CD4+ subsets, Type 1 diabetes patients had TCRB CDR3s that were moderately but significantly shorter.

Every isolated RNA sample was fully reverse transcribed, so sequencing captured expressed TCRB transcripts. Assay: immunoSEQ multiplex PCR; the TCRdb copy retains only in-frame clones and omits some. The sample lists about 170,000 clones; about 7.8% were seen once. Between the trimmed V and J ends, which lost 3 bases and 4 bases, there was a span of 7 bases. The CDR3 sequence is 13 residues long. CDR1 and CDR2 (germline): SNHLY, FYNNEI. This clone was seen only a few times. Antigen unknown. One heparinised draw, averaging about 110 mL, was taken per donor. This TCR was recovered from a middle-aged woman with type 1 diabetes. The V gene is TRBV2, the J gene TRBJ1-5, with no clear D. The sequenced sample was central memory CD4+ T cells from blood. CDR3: CASSEEGNQPQHF. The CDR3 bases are TGTGCCAGCAGTGAGGAGGGAAATCAGCCCCAGCATTTT.